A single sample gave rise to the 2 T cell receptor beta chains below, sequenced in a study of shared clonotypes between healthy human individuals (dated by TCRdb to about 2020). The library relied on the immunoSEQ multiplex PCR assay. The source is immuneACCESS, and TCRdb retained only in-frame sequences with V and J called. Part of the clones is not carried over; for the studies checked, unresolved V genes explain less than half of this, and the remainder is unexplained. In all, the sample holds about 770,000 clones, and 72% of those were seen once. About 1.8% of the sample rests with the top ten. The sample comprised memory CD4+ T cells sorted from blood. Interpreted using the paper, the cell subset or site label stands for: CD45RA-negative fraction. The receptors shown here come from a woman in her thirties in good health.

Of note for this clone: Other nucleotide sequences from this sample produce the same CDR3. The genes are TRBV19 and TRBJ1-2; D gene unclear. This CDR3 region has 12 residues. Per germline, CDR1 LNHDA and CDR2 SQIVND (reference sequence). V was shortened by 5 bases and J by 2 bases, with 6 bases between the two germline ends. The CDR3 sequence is CASSPANYGYTF. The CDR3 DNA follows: TGTGCCAGTAGTCCAGCGAACTATGGCTACACCTTC.

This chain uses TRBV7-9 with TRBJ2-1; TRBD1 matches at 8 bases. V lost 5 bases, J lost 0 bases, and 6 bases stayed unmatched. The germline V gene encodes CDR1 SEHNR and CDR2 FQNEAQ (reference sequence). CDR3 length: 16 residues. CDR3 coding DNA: TGTGCCAGCAGCCCTGCGGACAGGGACTCCTACAATGAGCAGTTCTTC. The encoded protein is CASSPADRDSYNEQFF. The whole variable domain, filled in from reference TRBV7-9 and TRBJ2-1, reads DTGVSQNPRHKITKRGQNVTFRCDPISEHNRLYWYRQTLGQGPEFLTYFQNEAQLEKSRLLSDRFSAERPKGSFSTLEIQRTEQGDSAMYLCASSPADRDSYNEQFFGPGTRLTVL.